The 7 T cell receptor beta chains below all came from one sample that was sequenced in a study of CXCR3 chemokines and chemotherapy response in bladder cancer. From the PCR reads, TCRdb called clonotypes with MiXCR, one entry per CDR3 protein. This sample carries about 13,000 distinct CDR3 sequences, approximately 13% of them seen once, and the ten largest clones take roughly 26%. This material was collected from a patient whose treatment included neoadjuvant chemotherapy. These receptors were taken from a human donor with bladder cancer that did not respond to neoadjuvant chemotherapy.

This clonotype is medium-sized in the sample. This rearrangement joins TRBV19 to TRBJ1-2; 9 bases fit TRBD1. The CDR3 has 17 residues. CDR1 is LNHDA and CDR2 is SQIVND in the germline V gene (reference sequence). With V trimmed by 5 bases and J by 5 bases, 15 bases remained unmatched. The CDR3, as DNA: TGTGCCAGTAGTCCTCCCTGGGCACAGGGGGCTAGTTATGGCTACACCTTC. It is translated as CASSPPWAQGASYGYTF.

This clonotype showed up many times. The V and J genes are TRBV19 and TRBJ1-6, with no clear D. Germline V gene lookup returns CDR1 LNHDA and CDR2 SQIVND (reference sequence). The CDR3 loop spans 18 amino acids. The V end was cut by 3 bases, the J end by 2 bases, with 17 bases between. The DNA for the CDR3 is TGTGCCAGTAGTATTATAGGAGAGGGTTTCGCCTATAATTCACCCCTCCACTTT. This codes for CASSIIGEGFAYNSPLHF.

This chain connects TRBV12-3 or TRBV12-4 to TRBJ2-7, with D uncertain. Trimming pared 4 bases from V and 0 bases from J, leaving 16 bases between. The CDR3 contains 16 residues. In DNA form, the CDR3 reads TGTGCCAGCAGTTCGGACCGATTTCCGAGCTCCTACGAGCAGTACTTC. Translated: CASSSDRFPSSYEQYF.

At least ten counts were recorded for this clonotype. CDR3 in DNA: TGTGCCAGCAGTTCGAGCAGGGATGGCTACACCTTC. This sequence encodes CASSSSRDGYTF. The chain carries TRBV27 and TRBJ1-2, with D possibly TRBD1 on 5 matching bases. Trimming left V 4 bases short and J 6 bases short, with 9 bases between. The CDR3 length is 12 residues. Germline V CDR1 and CDR2: MNHEY, SMNVEV (reference sequence).

In nucleotides, the CDR3 is TGCAGTGCTAGCAGGGAATTGAACACCGGGGAGCTGTTTTTT. Protein: CSASRELNTGELFF. The V and J genes are TRBV20-1 and TRBJ2-2, with TRBD1 as a possible D gene (5 bases). The CDR3 is 14 amino acids. Germline values: CDR1 DFQATT, CDR2 SNEGSKA (reference sequence). Trimming removed 3 bases from V and 1 base from J, with 9 bases in between.

This clonotype was counted many times. The chain has TRBV6-1 and TRBJ2-3, with 7 bases identical to TRBD2. Germline assignment: CDR1 MNHNS and CDR2 SASEGT. The CDR3 runs 15 residues. The junction had 2 bases not matched to a gene; V was cut back by 2 bases and J by 0 bases. CDR3 sequence reads: CASSELAASTDTQYF. In nucleotides, the CDR3 is TGTGCCAGCAGTGAACTAGCGGCTAGCACAGATACGCAGTATTTT.

The chain joins TRBV25-1 to TRBJ1-1; 7 nucleotides align to TRBD1. Per germline, CDR1 MGHDK and CDR2 SYGVNS. The CDR3 is 15 amino acids. V trimming: 3 bases; J trimming: 1 base; junction bases outside the gene matches: 5. CDR3 sequence reads: CASSDPGTENTEAFF. In DNA form, the CDR3 reads TGTGCCAGCAGTGACCCCGGGACAGAGAACACTGAAGCTTTCTTT.